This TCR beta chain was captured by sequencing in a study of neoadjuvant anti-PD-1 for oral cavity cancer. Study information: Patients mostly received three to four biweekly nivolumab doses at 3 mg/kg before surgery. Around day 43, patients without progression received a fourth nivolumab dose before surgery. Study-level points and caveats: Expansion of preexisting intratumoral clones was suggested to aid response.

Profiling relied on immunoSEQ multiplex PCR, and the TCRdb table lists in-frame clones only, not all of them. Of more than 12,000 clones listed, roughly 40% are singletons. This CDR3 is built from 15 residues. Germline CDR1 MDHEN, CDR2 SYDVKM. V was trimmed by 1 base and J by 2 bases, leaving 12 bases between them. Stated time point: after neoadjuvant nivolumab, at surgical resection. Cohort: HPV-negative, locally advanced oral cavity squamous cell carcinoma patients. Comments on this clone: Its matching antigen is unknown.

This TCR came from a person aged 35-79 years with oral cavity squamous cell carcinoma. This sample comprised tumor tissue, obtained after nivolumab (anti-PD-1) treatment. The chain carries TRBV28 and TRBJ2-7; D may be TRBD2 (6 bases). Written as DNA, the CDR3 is TGTGCCAGCAGTTTATCGGCAGGGACTGCCTACGAGCAGTACTTC. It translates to CASSLSAGTAYEQYF. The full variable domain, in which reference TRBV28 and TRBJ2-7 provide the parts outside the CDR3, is DVKVTQSSRYLVKRTGEKVFLECVQDMDHENMFWYRQDPGLGLRLIYFSYDVKMKEKGDIPEGYSVSREKKERFSLILESASTNQTSMYLCASSLSAGTAYEQYFGPGTRLTVT.